Below, one TCR beta chain is given with its context. Its antigen is still unknown. This record comes from a study of shared clonotypes between healthy human individuals. The data were produced by immunoSEQ multiplex PCR, yet TCRdb's version contains in-frame clones alone and is incomplete. The sample includes millions of clones, 85% to 95% of them seen just once. Memory CD4+ cells were the fraction left after CD45RA+ naive selection. Study-wide results and caveats: Inspection by rarefaction showed sorted-subset sequencing to be incomplete despite large depth.

The CDR3 extends over 15 amino acids. V was trimmed by 4 bases and J by 9 bases, leaving 20 bases between them. Germline V lookup: CDR1 SGHNT, CDR2 YYREEE (reference sequence). The material sequenced was naive CD4+ T cells sorted from blood. Subset of the sample: CD45RA+ positively selected. This clonotype originated in a man younger than 30 in good health. This chain links TRBV5-4 with TRBJ2-1; D may match TRBD1 or TRBD2 (6 bases each). The CDR3 here is CASSAPGLGGGEQFF. The CDR3 DNA reads as TGTGCCAGCAGCGCACCGGGACTCGGAGGGGGTGAGCAGTTCTTC.